Each of the 17 T cell receptor beta chains below was sequenced from the same sample in a study of immune cell composition in non-small cell lung cancer. Normal lung sampling was at least 3 cm from the tumour, as distant as possible. Method: immunoSEQ multiplex PCR; TCRdb's copy keeps in-frame clones and lacks some. The table includes 8,900 or so clones, 67% detected once. The sample was non-adjacent lung tissue. These TCRs come from a human donor with non-small cell lung cancer.

This clone was seen only once. The V gene is TRBV5-8, the J gene TRBJ1-5, with unresolved D. Trimming cost V 2 bases and J 6 bases, with 6 bases left between them. Germline V gene sequence: CDR1 SGHTS, CDR2 YDEGEE. The CDR3 totals 12 residues. The CDR3 nucleotides read TGTGCCAGCAGCTTTAGAGGTCAGCCCCAGCATTTT. Its protein is CASSFRGQPQHF.

This clone was recorded once. The chain couples TRBV5-5 to TRBJ2-7, with D possibly being TRBD1 (6 bases). Trimming removed 2 bases from V and 5 bases from J, with 14 bases in between. The V gene's germline CDR1 is SGHKS and CDR2 YYEKEE (reference sequence). CDR3 length: 14 residues. The CDR3 is CASSFRTGRHEQYF. Written as DNA, the CDR3 is TGTGCCAGCAGCTTTAGAACAGGGAGACACGAGCAGTACTTC.

The chain uses TRBV7-6 and TRBJ1-6; possible D gene TRBD1, 5 bases. There are 15 residues in the CDR3. V was pared by 1 base and J by 4 bases, with 8 bases between. CDR1 is SGHVS, CDR2 FNYEAQ, per germline. CDR3 sequence (DNA): TGTGCCAGCAGCTTAGAGCCAGGGTATAATTCACCCCTCCACTTT. This codes for CASSLEPGYNSPLHF.

The gene calls are TRBV5-1 and TRBJ1-2, with D hard to call. The V and J ends lost 0 bases and 0 bases respectively, with 6 bases between them. This CDR3 spans 14 amino acids. CDR1 and CDR2 from the germline V gene are SGHRS and YFSETQ. This chain's CDR3 is CASSLDYSNYGYTF. CDR3 nucleotides: TGCGCCAGCAGCTTGGACTACTCTAACTATGGCTACACCTTC.

In its sample, this clone was seen a few times. The chain employs TRBV6-5 and TRBJ1-5; 8 bases are shared with TRBD1. This CDR3 is built from 14 residues. Per germline, CDR1 MNHEY and CDR2 SVGAGI. With 10 bases clipped from V and 3 bases from J, the junction kept 8 bases outside the gene matches. The CDR3 sequence: CATLGQGNNQPQHF. In nucleotides, the CDR3 is TGTGCCACCCTCGGACAGGGCAACAATCAGCCCCAGCATTTT.

A word on this clone: At one of its ends the junction is not consistent with the germline gene, which may arise from a read error. The chain carries TRBV6-4 and TRBJ2-2; D unresolved. The V gene's germline CDR1 is MRHNA and CDR2 SNTAGT. The length of the CDR3 is 15 residues. CDR3 protein: CASSYSQANTGELFF. CDR3 DNA sequence: TGTGCCAGCAGTTACTCGCAGGCGAACACCGGGGAGCTGTTTTTT.

This clone has a handful of counts. V and J are TRBV6-5 and TRBJ1-1, with a weak D call TRBD1 (5 bases). Germline V gene sequence: CDR1 MNHEY, CDR2 SVGAGI. Trimming left V 3 bases short and J 4 bases short, with 15 bases between. The CDR3 covers 15 residues. The CDR3: CASSYSVGTGTEAFF. CDR3 DNA: TGTGCCAGCAGTTATTCCGTAGGAACAGGCACTGAAGCTTTCTTT.

The chain has TRBV9 and TRBJ2-3; possible D gene TRBD1, 5 bases. Germline V gene sequence: CDR1 SGDLS, CDR2 YYNGEE. The CDR3 loop spans 14 amino acids. V was shortened by 0 bases and J by 5 bases, with 10 bases between the two germline ends. For the CDR3, the DNA is TGTGCCAGCAGCGTAGGACCCAGGGTAGATACGCAGTATTTT. Translation: CASSVGPRVDTQYF. Full variable domain (rest looked up from reference TRBV9 and TRBJ2-3): DSGVTQTPKHLITATGQRVTLRCSPRSGDLSVYWYQQSLDQGLQFLIQYYNGEERAKGNILERFSAQQFPDLHSELNLSSLELGDSALYFCASSVGPRVDTQYFGPGTRLTVL.

CDR3 nucleotide sequence: TGTGCCAGCTCACAACCCCCAGGCAACGAGCAGTACTTC. Protein sequence: CASSQPPGNEQYF. The chain uses TRBV18 and TRBJ2-7; no clear D gene. The germline gives CDR1 KGHSH, CDR2 LQKENI. V was shortened by 4 bases and J by 5 bases, with 12 bases between the two germline ends. CDR3 length: 13 residues.

This clone came up once. This rearrangement joins TRBV19 to TRBJ1-1; D not certain. V was cut by 3 bases and J by 0 bases, with 5 bases left in between. The CDR3 loop spans 13 amino acids. Germline V CDR1 and CDR2: LNHDA, SQIVND (reference sequence). CDR3 sequence: CASSMSVNTEAFF. The CDR3 bases are TGTGCCAGTAGTATGTCGGTGAACACTGAAGCTTTCTTT.

V is TRBV7-9 and J is TRBJ1-4; 9 bases are shared with TRBD1. Per the germline V gene, CDR1 is SEHNR and CDR2 is FQNEAQ (reference sequence). The CDR3 loop spans 14 amino acids. Germline trimming cut 5 bases from V and 8 bases from J; bases unmatched to any gene: 6. The CDR3 loop is CASSRDRVNEKLFF. In DNA form, the CDR3 reads TGTGCCAGCAGCCGGGACAGGGTGAACGAAAAACTGTTTTTT.

CDR3 DNA: TGCGCCAGCAGCCAGGTAAACTATTTCCTTTACGAGCAGTACTTC. Translation gives CASSQVNYFLYEQYF. The chain couples TRBV4-1 to TRBJ2-7; unclear D gene. V lost 3 bases to trimming and J lost 4 bases, with 16 bases between them. Germline V gene data show CDR1 as MGHRA and CDR2 as YSYEKL. The CDR3 runs to 15 residues.

The chain has TRBV11-3 and TRBJ2-7; 7 bases map to TRBD1. Germline lookup yields CDR1 SGHNT and CDR2 YENEEA. The V segment lost 5 bases and the J segment 2 bases; nucleotides outside the gene matches: 6. This CDR3 has 14 residues. The CDR3 coding sequence is TGTGCCAGCAGCCTGCGGACAGGCCCCTACGAGCAGTACTTC. It is translated as CASSLRTGPYEQYF.

The rearrangement links TRBV6-9 to TRBJ2-6, with a weak D call TRBD2 (6 bases). The CDR3 totals 18 residues. V was pared by 5 bases and J by 5 bases, with 22 bases between. From germline, CDR1 is MNHGY and CDR2 SVAAGI. The CDR3 loop reads CASSGGSLRQSRANVLTF. CDR3 nucleotide sequence: TGTGCCAGCAGTGGAGGGAGCTTACGACAAAGTCGGGCCAACGTCCTGACTTTC.

This chain links TRBV18 with TRBJ2-2; no definite D call. This CDR3 region has 13 residues. V lost 0 bases, J lost 7 bases, and 6 bases lay in between. Germline CDR1 KGHSH, CDR2 LQKENI. The CDR3 sequence is CASSPPSVGELFF. The DNA for the CDR3 is TGTGCCAGCTCACCACCGTCCGTCGGGGAGCTGTTTTTT.

This clone is categorized as medium-sized. The chain recombines TRBV29-1 with TRBJ2-3; the D gene is possibly TRBD2 (7 bases). V lost 6 bases and J 6 bases, leaving 19 bases between the germline ends. Germline V CDR1 and CDR2: SQVTM, ANQGSEA. The CDR3 spans 14 residues. Here the CDR3 reads CSVPIGGARDTQYF. The CDR3 bases are TGCAGCGTCCCTATAGGGGGGGCGCGGGATACGCAGTATTTT.

Sample share makes this clone medium-sized. This rearrangement joins TRBV5-1 to TRBJ1-6; D possibly corresponds to TRBD1 (5 bases). Germline-derived CDR1 and CDR2 are SGHRS and YFSETQ. This CDR3 contains 15 residues. Trimming removed 5 bases at V and 6 bases at J, with 15 bases between. CDR3 loop: CASRPGGTSNSPLHF. The CDR3 DNA sequence: TGCGCCAGCAGGCCCGGTGGGACTTCTAATTCACCCCTCCACTTT.